What follows describes a single T cell receptor (beta chain). Its cognate antigen is unknown. The data derive from a study of T cell clones after liver transplantation. Across the study: TCRbeta sequencing after a pre-transplant mixed lymphocyte reaction identified graft-donor-reactive clones, later tracked in post-transplant blood. Three of the eight recipients were HCV-positive; the rest had non-autoimmune, non-viral transplant indications.

The study, taken as a whole, reports: Donor-reactive sequences fell more than third party-reactive ones, suggesting partial deletion.

CD3+CD4+ and CD3+CD8+ cells were FACS-sorted from thawed unstimulated PBMCs. Clones were read by immunoSEQ multiplex PCR, and TCRdb kept only the in-frame ones, dropping some. The sample lists around 77,000 clones; under 90% were seen once. Specimen: CD4+ T cells from blood, collected 12 months after liver transplant. The receptor's source is a human patient who received a liver transplant. Some T cells may be the graft donor's.

As DNA, the CDR3 is TGTGCCAGTATAGACAGGGCAGATCAGCCCCAGCATTTT. Its translation is CASIDRADQPQHF. The V call is TRBV19, the J call TRBJ1-5, with TRBD1 identical over 7 bases. Germline V gene lookup returns CDR1 LNHDA and CDR2 SQIVND (reference sequence). The junction had 5 bases not matched to a gene; V was cut back by 7 bases and J by 5 bases. The length of the CDR3 is 13 residues.